This T cell receptor (beta chain) was captured in a study of T-cell memory formation after mild COVID-19. MiXCR was run by TCRdb on the 5' RACE reads, yielding one entry per CDR3 protein. Here the sample spans roughly 100,000 distinct CDR3 sequences, over 15% being singletons. This clonotype came up a few times. The sample comprised PBMCs or a T cell subset sorted from them (not recorded which). The TCR sequence derives from an adult woman who had mild COVID-19 (a few samples of this study predate the infection). Cell type and time point are not known.

The CDR3 region is CASSEGAPQPQHF. CDR3 DNA: TGTGCCAGCAGTGAGGGGGCTCCTCAGCCCCAGCATTTT. The J gene is TRBJ1-5, the V gene TRBV12-3 or TRBV12-4, with 7 nucleotides matching TRBD1. V lost 5 bases, J lost 6 bases, and 4 bases stayed unmatched. There are 13 residues in the CDR3.